Below are 18 T cell receptor beta chains sequenced from a single sample in a study of blood T cell repertoires in COVID-19. TCRdb's table, derived via immunoSEQ multiplex PCR, lists solely in-frame clones and lacks some. The sample gives hundreds of thousands of clones, 80% to 90% of which show up once; about 4.5% is in the top ten. The specimen sequenced was peripheral blood. The receptors originated from a woman in her 70s with acute or convalescent COVID-19.

On this clone: This same CDR3 is encoded by further DNA sequences in the sample. The chain employs TRBV18 and TRBJ1-5; 8 bases are a match to TRBD1. Germline-derived CDR1 and CDR2 are KGHSH and LQKENI. V lost 2 bases to trimming and J lost 7 bases; unmatched junction nucleotides: 1. This CDR3 region has 13 residues. CDR3 sequence reads: CASSPGQGQPQHF. The CDR3 coding sequence is TGTGCCAGCTCACCAGGACAGGGACAGCCCCAGCATTTT.

This clone turned up a few times. V and J are TRBV11-1 and TRBJ2-2; 7 nucleotides match TRBD1. Trimming removed 2 bases from V and 1 base from J; junction bases left unmatched: 1. Germline CDR1 reads SGHAT; CDR2 reads FQDESV (reference sequence). The CDR3 is 15 amino acids. CDR3 sequence (DNA): TGTGCCAGCAGCTTAAGGGGGCGGAACACCGGGGAGCTGTTTTTT. The encoded protein is CASSLRGRNTGELFF. Based on the CDR3 plus reference TRBV11-1 and TRBJ2-2, the full variable domain is EAEVAQSPRYKITEKSQAVAFWCDPISGHATLYWYRQILGQGPELLVQFQDESVVDDSQLPKDRFSAERLKGVDSTLKIQPAELGDSAMYLCASSLRGRNTGELFFGEGSRLTVL.

The V and J genes are TRBV3-1 (or the pseudogene TRBV3-2) and TRBJ1-2, with 7 bases lining up with TRBD1. This CDR3 has 14 amino acids. V shed 4 bases and J 0 bases; nucleotides not matched to a gene: 2. CDR1 and CDR2 from the germline V gene are LGHDT and YNNKEL (reference sequence). The CDR3 protein is CASSLGTANYGYTF. DNA of the CDR3: TGTGCCAGCAGCCTCGGGACAGCTAACTATGGCTACACCTTC.

The chain employs TRBV5-8 and TRBJ1-5; 7 nucleotides match TRBD1. The CDR3 is 15 amino acids. Trimming took 4 bases from V and 3 from J; bases not matched to a gene: 7. The germline V gene encodes CDR1 SGHTS and CDR2 YDEGEE. CDR3 sequence reads: CASSPGTAYNQPQHF. The CDR3 coding sequence is TGTGCCAGCAGCCCCGGGACAGCTTACAATCAGCCCCAGCATTTT.

The chain combines TRBV7-2 with TRBJ2-3, with TRBD1 matching over 10 bases. V was clipped by 5 bases and J by 2 bases; unmatched bases: 4. CDR1 and CDR2 (germline): SGHTA, FQGNSA. This CDR3 region has 15 residues. Written as DNA, the CDR3 is TGTGCCAGCAGCCGGGGACAGGGGATCACAGATACGCAGTATTTT. Translated: CASSRGQGITDTQYF.

V gene TRBV18 combines with J gene TRBJ1-2, with 7 nucleotides matching TRBD1. The CDR3 loop spans 15 amino acids. J was trimmed by 2 bases and V by 3 bases; bases with no gene match: 6. Looked up from germline, CDR1 is KGHSH and CDR2 is LQKENI. CDR3 residues: CASSPLQGINYGYTF. The CDR3 DNA follows: TGTGCCAGCTCACCCCTACAGGGGATAAACTATGGCTACACCTTC.

This chain uses TRBV18 with TRBJ2-2; 7 bases align to TRBD1. From germline, CDR1 is KGHSH and CDR2 LQKENI. Losses at the gene ends were 4 bases for V and 6 bases for J; bases not matched to a gene: 2. The length of the CDR3 is 13 residues. CDR3 loop: CASSLGQSGELFF. CDR3 sequence (DNA): TGTGCCAGCTCACTGGGACAGTCCGGGGAGCTGTTTTTT.

V and J are TRBV5-1 and TRBJ1-3; TRBD1 might be the D (6 bases). CDR1 and CDR2 from the germline V gene are SGHRS and YFSETQ. The V and J ends lost 0 bases and 8 bases respectively, with 12 bases between them. The CDR3 consists of 14 residues. The CDR3 is CASSLAPAGDTIYF. For the CDR3, the DNA is TGCGCCAGCAGCTTGGCCCCGGCAGGGGACACCATATATTTT.

The gene calls are TRBV7-9 and TRBJ2-3; no clear D. V dropped 5 bases and J dropped 0 bases, with 12 bases sitting between them. Germline lookup yields CDR1 SEHNR and CDR2 FQNEAQ (reference sequence). CDR3 size: 15 residues. The CDR3 sequence: CASSPTFSSTDTQYF. In nucleotides, the CDR3 is TGTGCCAGCAGCCCAACATTCTCTAGCACAGATACGCAGTATTTT. Full variable domain (remainder filled in from reference TRBV7-9 and TRBJ2-3): DTGVSQNPRHKITKRGQNVTFRCDPISEHNRLYWYRQTLGQGPEFLTYFQNEAQLEKSRLLSDRFSAERPKGSFSTLEIQRTEQGDSAMYLCASSPTFSSTDTQYFGPGTRLTVL.

J is TRBJ2-7 and V is TRBV5-1, with D perhaps matching TRBD2 (6 bases). This CDR3 is built from 15 residues. Germline V CDR1 and CDR2: SGHRS, YFSETQ. Trimming stripped 4 bases from V and 2 bases from J, with 16 bases between. The CDR3 DNA is TGCGCCAGCAGCCAATCCGGGACTCCTCCCTACGAGCAGTACTTC. Translating it yields CASSQSGTPPYEQYF.

V gene TRBV10-1 combines with J gene TRBJ1-1; maybe TRBD1 (5 bases). Trimming took 7 bases from V and 1 from J, leaving 10 bases between them. The CDR3 is 13 residues long. Germline V lookup: CDR1 WNHNN, CDR2 SYGVQD (reference sequence). Here the CDR3 reads CASTQTGNTEAFF. The CDR3 nucleotides read TGCGCCAGCACCCAAACAGGGAACACTGAAGCTTTCTTT.

The gene calls are TRBV5-8 and TRBJ2-7; D unresolved. Germline V lookup: CDR1 SGHTS, CDR2 YDEGEE. V lost 2 bases, J lost 3 bases, and 9 bases lay in between. CDR3 size: 13 residues. The CDR3 reads CASSFRVFYEQYF. The CDR3 DNA is TGTGCCAGCAGCTTCCGGGTGTTCTACGAGCAGTACTTC.

CDR3 amino acids: CASSDQNRGGGYTF. CDR3 sequence (DNA): TGTGCCAGCAGCGATCAAAACAGGGGAGGTGGCTACACCTTC. This rearrangement joins TRBV6-5 to TRBJ1-2; 7 bases agree with TRBD1. Germline CDR1 is MNHEY and CDR2 is SVGAGI. The J segment lost 7 bases and the V segment lost 6 bases, leaving 11 bases of the junction unmatched. The CDR3 spans 14 residues.

The chain recombines TRBV7-9 with TRBJ1-5; 7 bases are shared with TRBD1. From germline, CDR1 is SEHNR and CDR2 FQNEAQ (reference sequence). CDR3 length: 11 amino acids. The V gene end was trimmed by 1 base and the J gene end by 13 bases; junction bases not matched to a gene: 1. The DNA for the CDR3 is TGTGCCAGCAGCTTAGGACAGGGACAGCATTTT. It is translated as CASSLGQGQHF.

This chain connects TRBV5-8 to TRBJ1-3; D gene unclear. Deletions cut 1 base from V and 0 bases from J, with 8 bases between. In germline, CDR1 is SGHTS, CDR2 YDEGEE. The CDR3 is 15 amino acids. The CDR3 DNA follows: TGTGCCAGCAGCTTGTTTTCGTTCTCTGGAAACACCATATATTTT. It yields the protein CASSLFSFSGNTIYF.

V gene TRBV5-1 combines with J gene TRBJ1-2, with 12 bases identical to TRBD1. This CDR3 contains 16 residues. The V gene end was trimmed by 0 bases and the J gene end by 3 bases; junction bases not matched to a gene: 3. Germline V lookup: CDR1 SGHRS, CDR2 YFSETQ. The CDR3 here is CASSLAGQGADYGYTF. The CDR3 DNA sequence: TGCGCCAGCAGCTTGGCGGGACAGGGGGCGGACTATGGCTACACCTTC.

V is TRBV10-3 and J is TRBJ1-1, with D perhaps TRBD1 (5 bases). The CDR3 has 13 amino acids. Per the germline V gene, CDR1 is ENHRY and CDR2 is SYGVKD. The germline V and J ends were trimmed by 7 bases and 1 base, with 10 bases remaining between them. CDR3 amino acids: CAIKGFGNTEAFF. The CDR3, as DNA: TGTGCCATCAAGGGGTTCGGGAACACTGAAGCTTTCTTT.

This chain joins TRBV25-1 and TRBJ2-3; weak D call: TRBD2 (5 bases). The germline V gene has CDR1 MGHDK and CDR2 SYGVNS. The CDR3 runs to 15 residues. V dropped 2 bases and J dropped 3 bases, with 12 bases sitting between them. CDR3 DNA sequence: TGTGCCAGCAGTGAAAATCTAGCAGGAACAGATACGCAGTATTTT. It specifies CASSENLAGTDTQYF.